Included here is one TCR beta chain sequence, with context. The entry originates in a study of Ad26.COV2.S vaccination and SARS-CoV-2 variants. After removal of 5 bases from V and 4 bases from J, the junction contained 8 bases not matched to a gene. There are 15 residues in the CDR3. Per the germline V gene, CDR1 is SGHVS and CDR2 is FQNEAQ. Treatment reported: approximately 18 received Ad26.COV2.S at low or high dose, single or two shots; roughly 5 received placebo; per-sample allocation not given. Samples came from day 63 after the first vaccine or placebo injection. Data came from immunoSEQ multiplex PCR; TCRdb stores just in-frame clones and leaves some out. The sample consists of 450,000 to 550,000 clones, roughly nine tenths of them appearing once.

The receptor's source is a person between 18 and 59 years old who received the Ad26.COV2.S COVID-19 vaccine or a placebo. V gene TRBV7-8 combines with J gene TRBJ1-3; 7 positions agree with TRBD1. Specimen: peripheral blood, collected in a trial of Ad26.COV2.S vaccine versus placebo. The CDR3 region is CASSARQGRGNTIYF. CDR3 DNA sequence: TGTGCCAGCAGCGCCAGACAGGGTCGGGGAAACACCATATATTTT. The complete variable domain, with remaining parts taken from reference TRBV7-8 and TRBJ1-3, reads GAGVSQSPRYKVAKRGQDVALRCDPISGHVSLFWYQQALGQGPEFLTYFQNEAQLDKSGLPSDRFFAERPEGSVSTLKIQRTQQEDSAVYLCASSARQGRGNTIYFGEGSWLTVV.